These 23 T cell receptor beta chains were all obtained from the same sample, sequenced in a study of naive and memory T cell subsets. The sample's treatment: skin biopsy from PPD injection site in Mantoux-positive individual. Reverse transcription used DNase-treated unsorted total RNA, aiming for roughly 1 to 1,100 ng. For blood and skin samples, reverse transcription used TCR alpha and beta constant primers. TCRdb itself ran the UMI-ligation and nested PCR reads through MiXCR, one entry per CDR3 protein. The sample includes around 18,000 distinct CDR3 sequences, 8.5% to 10% of them seen just once. Sequenced here: skin, sampled from a tuberculin skin test site. The receptors originated from an adult in good health.

This clonotype was found many times. V and J are TRBV7-9 and TRBJ2-3; D uncertain. V shed 3 bases and J shed 0 bases, with 7 bases lying between them. CDR1 and CDR2 from the germline V gene are SEHNR and FQNEAQ (reference sequence). This CDR3 contains 14 residues. CDR3 in amino acids: CASSFKSSTDTQYF. The DNA for the CDR3 is TGTGCCAGCAGCTTCAAATCAAGCACAGATACGCAGTATTTT.

This clonotype is labeled medium-sized. CDR3 sequence: CASSLGLHTGELFF. DNA of the CDR3: TGTGCCAGCAGCTTAGGACTCCATACCGGGGAGCTGTTTTTT. The chain has TRBV7-6 and TRBJ2-2; no reliable D call. The CDR3 contains 14 residues. Germline V CDR1 and CDR2: SGHVS, FNYEAQ. The V and J ends lost 1 base and 5 bases respectively, with 8 bases between them.

By frequency in the sample, this clonotype is medium-sized. V gene TRBV10-2 combines with J gene TRBJ1-3; the D gene is possibly TRBD1 (6 bases). Germline CDR1 and CDR2: WSHSY and SAAADI. Trimming removed 5 bases at V and 4 bases at J, with 9 bases between. This CDR3 region has 13 residues. The DNA for the CDR3 is TGCGCCAGCAGTTACAGGGTCGGAAACACCATATATTTT. This sequence encodes CASSYRVGNTIYF.

This clonotype was recorded many times. The chain couples TRBV18 to TRBJ2-3, with 9 positions matching TRBD2. V lost 6 bases, J lost 0 bases, and 10 bases stayed unmatched. Per the germline V gene, CDR1 is KGHSH and CDR2 is LQKENI. This CDR3 comprises 17 residues. The CDR3, as DNA: TGTGCCAGCTCCCGAAGTCCTGCGGGGGGGAGCACAGATACGCAGTATTTT. This gives the protein CASSRSPAGGSTDTQYF. The variable domain in full, completed from reference TRBV18 and TRBJ2-3, reads NAGVMQNPRHLVRRRGQEARLRCSPMKGHSHVYWYRQLPEEGLKFMVYLQKENIIDESGMPKERFSAEFPKEGPSILRIQQVVRGDSAAYFCASSRSPAGGSTDTQYFGPGTRLTVL.

This clonotype turned up a few times. This chain uses TRBV20-1 with TRBJ2-3, with TRBD2 matching over 7 bases. Trimming took 0 bases from V and 0 from J; bases not matched to a gene: 15. Germline assignment: CDR1 DFQATT and CDR2 SNEGSKA (reference sequence). The CDR3 loop spans 19 amino acids. DNA of the CDR3: TGCAGTGCTAGAGAGCCCCCGACTAGCCGACAGCCTAGCACAGATACGCAGTATTTT. Translated, it gives CSAREPPTSRQPSTDTQYF.

This clonotype qualifies as medium-sized. The gene calls are TRBV28 and TRBJ2-7, with unresolved D. V was pared by 5 bases and J by 0 bases, with 8 bases between. Germline loops: CDR1 MDHEN, CDR2 SYDVKM. There are 13 residues in the CDR3. The CDR3: CASSQDNSYEQYF. The CDR3 DNA is TGTGCCAGCAGTCAAGACAACTCCTACGAGCAGTACTTC. Combining the CDR3 with reference TRBV28 and TRBJ2-7 gives the whole variable domain DVKVTQSSRYLVKRTGEKVFLECVQDMDHENMFWYRQDPGLGLRLIYFSYDVKMKEKGDIPEGYSVSREKKERFSLILESASTNQTSMYLCASSQDNSYEQYFGPGTRLTVT.

This clonotype was counted at least ten times. The chain couples TRBV29-1 to TRBJ1-5; 7 bases align to TRBD1. Germline-derived CDR1 and CDR2 are SQVTM and ANQGSEA. After removal of 6 bases from V and 4 bases from J, the junction contained 6 bases not matched to a gene. The CDR3 extends over 13 amino acids. CDR3 nucleotide sequence: TGCAGCGTCGGGGACAGCCTAAATCAGCCCCAGCATTTT. It translates to CSVGDSLNQPQHF.

Within the sample, this clonotype is medium-sized. The rearrangement uses TRBV28 and TRBJ2-1; 9 positions match TRBD1. After removal of 4 bases from V and 4 bases from J, the junction contained 5 bases not matched to a gene. The germline CDR1 and CDR2 sequences are MDHEN and SYDVKM. CDR3 size: 15 residues. The CDR3 protein is CASSSPGQGYNEQFF. The DNA of the CDR3 is TGTGCCAGCAGTTCACCGGGACAGGGTTACAATGAGCAGTTCTTC.

Only a few counts were recorded for this clonotype. The chain joins TRBV7-2 to TRBJ2-3; TRBD2 matches 14 bases. The trim removed 4 bases at V and 1 base at J, leaving 4 bases unmatched. CDR1 SGHTA and CDR2 FQGNSA come from the germline V gene. CDR3 length: 17 residues. CDR3 amino acids: CASSSGLAGVGTDTQYF. The CDR3 nucleotides read TGTGCCAGCAGCTCGGGACTAGCGGGAGTCGGCACAGATACGCAGTATTTT.

This clonotype came up many times. V gene TRBV13 combines with J gene TRBJ2-2, with 7 bases fitting TRBD2. V gave up 0 bases and J gave up 3 bases; unmatched junction bases: 13. The length of the CDR3 is 19 residues. Germline assignment: CDR1 PRHDT and CDR2 FYEKMQ (reference sequence). CDR3 sequence: CASSLGYYLAGEDTGELFF. The CDR3 DNA reads as TGTGCCAGCAGCTTAGGCTATTATCTGGCGGGGGAGGACACCGGGGAGCTGTTTTTT.

In this sample, this clonotype turned up many times. This chain joins TRBV7-2 and TRBJ2-6; no clear D. The CDR3 sequence is 13 residues long. Looked up from germline, CDR1 is SGHTA and CDR2 is FQGNSA. V lost 5 bases and J lost 3, with 5 bases in between. CDR3 DNA sequence: TGTGCCAGCAGCCCCAATGGGGCCAACGTCCTGACTTTC. Its protein product is CASSPNGANVLTF.

This clonotype was observed a few times. DNA for the CDR3: TGTGCCATCAGTCCGTCGATGGGCGGGGGCCGTAGCACAGATACGCAGTATTTT. Its protein is CAISPSMGGGRSTDTQYF. This chain connects TRBV10-3 to TRBJ2-3; a possible D gene is TRBD2 (7 bases). Trimming shortened V by 5 bases and J by 0 bases, and 21 bases separated the two germline ends. CDR3 size: 18 residues. Germline V gene sequence: CDR1 ENHRY, CDR2 SYGVKD.

This clonotype is medium-sized in the sample. This chain links TRBV29-1 with TRBJ2-7; possibly TRBD1 for D (5 bases). Looked up from germline, CDR1 is SQVTM and CDR2 is ANQGSEA. The V end lost 2 bases, the J end lost 3 bases, and 11 bases lay between the germline ends. The CDR3 totals 13 residues. As DNA, the CDR3 is TGCAGCGTTGAACTGCAGGGTTACTACGAGCAGTACTTC. It specifies CSVELQGYYEQYF.

The CDR3 DNA reads as TGCGCCAGCAGCCAAGGGGCAGGGGTAGGCTACGAGCAGTACTTC. This gives the protein CASSQGAGVGYEQYF. The V call is TRBV4-3, the J call TRBJ2-7; the D gene is possibly TRBD1 (6 bases). From germline, CDR1 is LGHNA and CDR2 YSLEER. The germline V and J ends were trimmed by 1 base and 3 bases, with 13 bases remaining between them. The CDR3 covers 15 residues.

This clonotype showed up just a few times. The V and J genes are TRBV6-5 and TRBJ2-7; no reliable D call. Germline CDR1 MNHEY, CDR2 SVGAGI. The CDR3 runs to 13 residues. V gave up 0 bases and J gave up 4 bases, with 7 bases separating them. The CDR3 bases are TGTGCCAGCAGTTACTCCCGCGCATACGAGCAGTACTTC. It codes for CASSYSRAYEQYF.

This clonotype was observed at least ten times. This rearrangement joins TRBV15 to TRBJ2-1; D gene ambiguous. Trimming took off 4 bases at V and 3 bases at J, with 4 bases between the two ends. The CDR3 contains 12 residues. The germline V gene encodes CDR1 LNHNV and CDR2 YYDKDF (reference sequence). The CDR3: CATSIDYNEQFF. The CDR3 DNA reads TGTGCCACCAGCATTGACTACAATGAGCAGTTCTTC.

This clonotype came up a few times. The chain links TRBV18 to TRBJ2-1; D is uncertain. The CDR3 spans 11 residues. Germline V gene lookup returns CDR1 KGHSH and CDR2 LQKENI. V lost 1 base and J lost 8, with 3 bases in between. The CDR3 sequence is CASSPQDEQFF. CDR3 sequence (DNA): TGTGCCAGCTCACCACAAGATGAGCAGTTCTTC.

This clonotype occurred many times. The chain employs TRBV29-1 and TRBJ2-7, with D possibly TRBD1 on 6 matching bases. This CDR3 is 13 amino acids long. Trimming left V 2 bases short and J 3 bases short, with 11 bases between. Germline V lookup: CDR1 SQVTM, CDR2 ANQGSEA. As DNA, the CDR3 is TGCAGCGTTGAACTCAGGGGCAGCTACGAGCAGTACTTC. Translation: CSVELRGSYEQYF.

This clonotype came up a few times. The chain carries TRBV20-1 and TRBJ1-6; 8 nucleotides match TRBD1. J lost 9 bases, V lost 6 bases, and 13 bases had no gene match. The V gene's germline CDR1 is DFQATT and CDR2 SNEGSKA (reference sequence). The CDR3 has 15 amino acids. The CDR3 DNA follows: TGCAGTGCGGGCTCACCAGGGGGCGCCGGTTCACCCCTCCACTTT. Its protein is CSAGSPGGAGSPLHF.

This clonotype was counted at least ten times. The chain has TRBV12-3 or TRBV12-4 and TRBJ2-7; D unclear. The CDR3 sequence is 14 residues long. Trimming removed 2 bases at V and 4 bases at J, with 12 bases between. The CDR3 DNA reads TGTGCCAGCAGTTTAAACCCCTCAATTTACGAGCAGTACTTC. Residues: CASSLNPSIYEQYF.

This clonotype appeared a few times. This chain connects TRBV7-6 to TRBJ1-2, with 9 bases that match TRBD1. The junction had 8 bases not matched to a gene; V was cut back by 1 base and J by 8 bases. The germline V gene has CDR1 SGHVS and CDR2 FNYEAQ. The CDR3 loop spans 15 amino acids. The CDR3 sequence: CASSLELQGARGYTF. The CDR3 coding sequence is TGTGCCAGCAGCTTAGAGTTACAGGGGGCGCGGGGCTACACCTTC.

Only a few counts were recorded for this clonotype. The gene calls are TRBV20-1 and TRBJ2-7, with 10 nucleotides matching TRBD2. The CDR3 is 16 residues long. V shed 6 bases, J shed 0 bases, and the junction held 11 bases outside the gene matches. Germline V gives CDR1 DFQATT, CDR2 SNEGSKA (reference sequence). This chain's CDR3 is CSARAGLAAGSYEQYF. CDR3 in DNA: TGCAGTGCCAGGGCCGGACTAGCGGCAGGCTCCTACGAGCAGTACTTC.

This clonotype was seen more than once but under ten times. V is TRBV2 and J is TRBJ2-7, with a weak D call TRBD1 (5 bases). The CDR3 length is 14 residues. CDR1 and CDR2 from the germline V gene are SNHLY and FYNNEI. Trimming cost V 7 bases and J 4 bases, with 17 bases left between them. The CDR3 here is CASNRLTGGYEQYF. The CDR3 region has the DNA TGTGCCAGCAATCGATTAACAGGCGGTTACGAGCAGTACTTC.